These 31 T cell receptor beta chains share one sample of origin, sequenced in a study of T cell responses to AZD1222 COVID-19 vaccine. Sequencing used immunoSEQ multiplex PCR; TCRdb keeps in-frame clones, though not all of them. The sample holds some 120,000 clones; approximately 88% are singletons and the top ten take approximately 28%. Here the sequenced sample was peripheral blood, taken on day 0 of AZD1222 vaccination. These receptors were taken from an adult in good health.

The chain uses TRBV11-1 and TRBJ2-7, with a possible D match to TRBD1 (6 bases). This CDR3 is 13 amino acids long. CDR1 SGHAT and CDR2 FQDESV come from the germline V gene (reference sequence). The V and J ends lost 3 bases and 1 base respectively, with 7 bases between them. As DNA, the CDR3 is TGTGCCAGCAGCTTCAGGGGATCCTACGAGCAGTACTTC. This encodes CASSFRGSYEQYF.

CDR3 nucleotide sequence: TGTGCCAGCAGTCGGAGCTCTGGGGCCAACGTCCTGACTTTC. Residues: CASSRSSGANVLTF. The rearrangement links TRBV11-3 to TRBJ2-6; D is undetermined. Per the germline V gene, CDR1 is SGHNT and CDR2 is YENEEA. Trimming shortened V by 6 bases and J by 0 bases, and 6 bases separated the two germline ends. There are 14 residues in the CDR3.

Points on this clone: This sample includes further DNA sequences coding for the same CDR3. The chain uses TRBV20-1 and TRBJ1-4; TRBD1 is a possible D gene (5 bases). Germline assignment: CDR1 DFQATT and CDR2 SNEGSKA (reference sequence). The CDR3 runs to 11 residues. The V gene lost 3 bases and the J gene lost 8 bases, with 7 bases spanning the gap. CDR3 DNA: TGCAGTGCTAGGCGGGACGAAAAACTGTTTTTT. Protein: CSARRDEKLFF.

The rearrangement uses TRBV18 and TRBJ1-4; D is undetermined. Per the germline V gene, CDR1 is KGHSH and CDR2 is LQKENI. V lost 3 bases and J 6 bases, leaving 5 bases between the germline ends. The CDR3 is made up of 12 amino acids. CDR3 sequence (DNA): TGTGCCAGCTCACCCGCTGATGAAAAACTGTTTTTT. Translated: CASSPADEKLFF.

The chain joins TRBV4-1 to TRBJ2-1; D could derive from TRBD1 or TRBD2 (5 bases each). V lost 0 bases and J lost 12, with 15 bases in between. The CDR3 is made up of 14 amino acids. Germline V CDR1 and CDR2: MGHRA, YSYEKL. The CDR3 sequence: CASSQDVGGGRQFF. The CDR3 DNA reads TGCGCCAGCAGCCAAGACGTGGGTGGGGGTAGGCAGTTCTTC.

The J gene is TRBJ2-1, the V gene TRBV5-1, with D perhaps TRBD1 (6 bases). This CDR3 contains 18 residues. Germline loops: CDR1 SGHRS, CDR2 YFSETQ. With 4 bases removed from V and 0 bases from J, the gap between germline ends came to 20 bases. The CDR3 loop is CASSRFTGYQSSYNEQFF. Written as DNA, the CDR3 is TGCGCCAGCAGCCGTTTCACAGGGTACCAGAGCTCCTACAATGAGCAGTTCTTC. Looking up the rest from reference TRBV5-1 and TRBJ2-1 gives the full variable domain: KAGVTQTPRYLIKTRGQQVTLSCSPISGHRSVSWYQQTPGQGLQFLFEYFSETQRNKGNFPGRFSGRQFSNSRSEMNVSTLELGDSALYLCASSRFTGYQSSYNEQFFGPGTRLTVL.

V and J are TRBV20-1 and TRBJ1-3; D unclear. The germline CDR1 and CDR2 sequences are DFQATT and SNEGSKA (reference sequence). The germline V and J ends were trimmed by 3 bases and 4 bases, with 4 bases remaining between them. The CDR3 covers 11 residues. The CDR3 DNA is TGCAGTGCTAGCGGCGGAAACACCATATATTTT. Amino acids: CSASGGNTIYF.

The DNA for the CDR3 is TGCAGGGCTGATGGTTTATCTACCACTGAAGCTTTCTTT. The encoded protein is CRADGLSTTEAFF. The rearrangement links TRBV29-1 to TRBJ1-1; no clear D. The CDR3 contains 13 residues. Germline loops: CDR1 SQVTM, CDR2 ANQGSEA.

V gene TRBV6-5 combines with J gene TRBJ2-2; 8 nucleotides align to TRBD1. The germline V gene encodes CDR1 MNHEY and CDR2 SVGAGI. The CDR3 contains 15 residues. The junction had 7 bases not matched to a gene; V was cut back by 6 bases and J by 4 bases. The DNA of the CDR3 is TGTGCCAGCAGCCCGGACAGGGTAGGCACCGGGGAGCTGTTTTTT. Encoded protein: CASSPDRVGTGELFF.

V usage is TRBV2 and J usage is TRBJ1-2, with D perhaps TRBD1 (6 bases). This CDR3 spans 13 amino acids. Between the trimmed V and J ends, which lost 8 bases and 6 bases, there was a span of 16 bases. Germline CDR1 and CDR2: SNHLY and FYNNEI. The DNA for the CDR3 is TGTGCCAGCGGTCCGGGACACCCTAATGGCTACACCTTC. It encodes CASGPGHPNGYTF.

The chain joins TRBV5-1 to TRBJ2-7, with 12 bases identical to TRBD1. CDR3 size: 14 residues. The germline CDR1 and CDR2 sequences are SGHRS and YFSETQ. J gave up 6 bases and V 3 bases, and 4 bases lay outside the gene matches. This CDR3 is CASSYGTGGGEQYF. CDR3 sequence (DNA): TGCGCCAGCAGCTATGGGACAGGGGGCGGCGAGCAGTACTTC.

The gene calls are TRBV6-5 and TRBJ1-6; D is perhaps TRBD1 (5 bases). The CDR3 is 15 amino acids. The V end was cut by 8 bases, the J end by 10 bases, with 21 bases between. Germline values: CDR1 MNHEY, CDR2 SVGAGI. The CDR3 region has the DNA TGTGCCAGCCGGGAGTCGATTGTGGGGGGATCACCCCTCCACTTT. Translation: CASRESIVGGSPLHF.

The rearrangement uses TRBV18 and TRBJ1-1, with a tentative D call TRBD1 (5 bases). Trimming shortened V by 6 bases and J by 0 bases, and 14 bases separated the two germline ends. Germline-derived CDR1 and CDR2 are KGHSH and LQKENI. The CDR3 runs to 15 residues. CDR3 amino acids: CASSRRQGLNTEAFF. The CDR3 region has the DNA TGTGCCAGCTCGCGGCGGCAGGGCTTGAACACTGAAGCTTTCTTT.

The gene calls are TRBV15 and TRBJ1-3, with 7 bases matching TRBD1. After removal of 3 bases from V and 1 base from J, the junction contained 12 bases not matched to a gene. CDR3 length: 18 residues. CDR1 and CDR2 (germline): LNHNV, YYDKDF (reference sequence). The CDR3 protein is CATSSSQGYDFSGNTIYF. The CDR3 region has the DNA TGTGCCACCAGCAGCTCACAGGGGTATGACTTTTCTGGAAACACCATATATTTT.

This clone was observed once. This chain joins TRBV5-1 and TRBJ2-6, with a weak D call TRBD2 (6 bases). The CDR3 contains 17 residues. The V gene lost 4 bases and the J gene lost 2 bases, with 16 bases spanning the gap. In germline, CDR1 is SGHRS, CDR2 YFSETQ. The CDR3 is CASSVRHRGTGANVLTF. The CDR3 DNA sequence: TGCGCCAGCAGCGTCAGACATCGGGGGACTGGGGCCAACGTCCTGACTTTC.

The chain carries TRBV7-3 and TRBJ2-1; D is perhaps TRBD2 (5 bases). This CDR3 has 15 amino acids. Per the germline V gene, CDR1 is SGHTA and CDR2 is FQGTGA. V was clipped by 1 base and J by 3 bases, with 10 bases between them. This chain's CDR3 is CASSLNSENYNEQFF. CDR3 sequence (DNA): TGTGCCAGCAGCTTAAATAGCGAGAACTACAATGAGCAGTTCTTC.

The J gene is TRBJ2-1, the V gene TRBV3-1 (or the pseudogene TRBV3-2), with D maybe TRBD1 (5 bases). The V and J ends lost 0 bases and 2 bases respectively, with 11 bases between them. The germline V gene encodes CDR1 LGHDT and CDR2 YNNKEL (reference sequence). The CDR3 is 16 amino acids. The CDR3 nucleotides are TGTGCCAGCAGCCAAGAGAGACAGCCAACCTACAATGAGCAGTTCTTC. Translation gives CASSQERQPTYNEQFF.

As for this clone: Additional DNA sequences in this sample encode the identical CDR3. The chain uses TRBV2 and TRBJ1-3; D is possibly TRBD1 (5 bases). V dropped 2 bases and J dropped 4 bases, with 9 bases sitting between them. CDR1 and CDR2 (germline): SNHLY, FYNNEI. This CDR3 comprises 14 residues. The CDR3 nucleotides are TGTGCCAGCAGTGAACAGGGTCTCGGAAACACCATATATTTT. Translating gives CASSEQGLGNTIYF.

The rearrangement joins TRBV5-1 to TRBJ2-7, with D maybe TRBD1 (5 bases). The CDR3 consists of 14 residues. The ends were cut back, 0 bases at V and 5 bases at J, with 12 bases in the middle. Germline loops: CDR1 SGHRS, CDR2 YFSETQ. CDR3: CASSLGQGWDEQYF. The DNA of the CDR3 is TGCGCCAGCAGCTTGGGGCAGGGCTGGGACGAGCAGTACTTC.

CDR3 coding DNA: TGTGCCAGCAGCCGGAAGGCGGGTTCATCGACTAATGAAAAACTGTTTTTT. Protein sequence: CASSRKAGSSTNEKLFF. The V call is TRBV5-4, the J call TRBJ1-4; unclear D gene. V lost 4 bases and J lost 2, with 18 bases in between. Germline V gene lookup returns CDR1 SGHNT and CDR2 YYREEE (reference sequence). The CDR3 has 17 residues. The variable domain in full, with the rest retrieved from reference TRBV5-4 and TRBJ1-4, is ETGVTQSPTHLIKTRGQQVTLRCSSQSGHNTVSWYQQALGQGPQFIFQYYREEENGRGNFPPRFSGLQFPNYSSELNVNALELDDSALYLCASSRKAGSSTNEKLFFGSGTQLSVL.

The chain recombines TRBV6-5 with TRBJ2-3; 8 nucleotides match TRBD2. This CDR3 has 13 amino acids. Germline V gene sequence: CDR1 MNHEY, CDR2 SVGAGI. With 7 bases clipped from V and 6 bases from J, the junction kept 6 bases outside the gene matches. DNA for the CDR3: TGTGCCAGCACACGGGGGGGCCTCGATACGCAGTATTTT. Translating gives CASTRGGLDTQYF.

In its sample, this clone was seen once. This chain joins TRBV27 and TRBJ2-5; D gene uncertain. In germline, CDR1 is MNHEY, CDR2 SMNVEV (reference sequence). Trimming took off 0 bases at V and 1 base at J, with 9 bases between the two ends. This CDR3 region has 15 residues. CDR3 DNA sequence: TGTGCCAGCAGTTTATCGGCCTTCCCCCAAGAGACCCAGTACTTC. This sequence encodes CASSLSAFPQETQYF.

V gene TRBV12-5 combines with J gene TRBJ1-5; 11 nucleotides agree with TRBD1. CDR1 and CDR2 (germline): LGHNT, FRNRAP. The CDR3 contains 16 residues. Trimming at V came to 0 bases and at J to 7 bases, leaving 5 bases not matched to a gene. The CDR3 protein is CASGLVSGQGGQPQHF. In DNA form, the CDR3 reads TGTGCTAGTGGTTTGGTATCGGGACAGGGGGGCCAGCCCCAGCATTTT.

The chain combines TRBV12-5 with TRBJ1-5; 10 nucleotides line up with TRBD1. Per germline, CDR1 LGHNT and CDR2 FRNRAP. The V and J ends lost 1 base and 10 bases, in that order; junction bases with no gene match: 7. The CDR3 consists of 15 residues. The CDR3 protein is CASGLDPGTGVPQHF. Written as DNA, the CDR3 is TGTGCTAGTGGTTTGGACCCCGGGACAGGGGTCCCCCAGCATTTT.

The V gene is TRBV7-8, the J gene TRBJ2-5; 7 nucleotides match TRBD1. The V segment lost 1 base and the J segment 2 bases; nucleotides outside the gene matches: 4. Germline values: CDR1 SGHVS, CDR2 FQNEAQ. The CDR3 has 15 residues. The CDR3 protein is CASSLETGDQETQYF. CDR3 bases: TGTGCCAGCAGCTTAGAAACAGGGGATCAAGAGACCCAGTACTTC.

The V call is TRBV6-5, the J call TRBJ1-3; D not resolved. The V end lost 7 bases, the J end lost 1 base, and 5 bases lay between the germline ends. The CDR3 contains 12 residues. Germline V gives CDR1 MNHEY, CDR2 SVGAGI. The CDR3: CASISSGNTIYF. In DNA, the CDR3 is TGTGCCAGCATATCTTCTGGAAACACCATATATTTT.

The chain couples TRBV7-9 to TRBJ2-3; D not resolved. Trimming cost V 1 base and J 4 bases, with 6 bases left between them. The CDR3 spans 13 residues. The germline V gene encodes CDR1 SEHNR and CDR2 FQNEAQ (reference sequence). DNA for the CDR3: TGTGCCAGCAGCTTAGACCGTCCAGATACGCAGTATTTT. Translated, it gives CASSLDRPDTQYF.

Here the CDR3 DNA reads TGCGCCAGCAGCTTGGGGGGGAACTATGGCTACACCTTC. Translation: CASSLGGNYGYTF. The chain carries TRBV5-1 and TRBJ1-2; D perhaps matches TRBD1 (5 bases). V dropped 0 bases and J dropped 2 bases, with 5 bases sitting between them. The CDR3 has 13 amino acids. The germline V gene has CDR1 SGHRS and CDR2 YFSETQ.

V and J are TRBV30 and TRBJ1-2, with 9 bases fitting TRBD1. Germline assignment: CDR1 GTSNPN and CDR2 SVGIG (reference sequence). The V gene end was trimmed by 7 bases and the J gene end by 4 bases; junction bases not matched to a gene: 4. CDR3 length: 12 amino acids. The chain's CDR3 is CALVQGAYGYTF. CDR3 DNA: TGTGCCTTAGTACAGGGGGCCTATGGCTACACCTTC.

J is TRBJ1-2 and V is TRBV5-1; D gene uncertain. CDR3 length: 13 amino acids. The germline V and J ends were trimmed by 2 bases and 7 bases, with 12 bases remaining between them. Germline CDR1 is SGHRS and CDR2 is YFSETQ. The CDR3 region has the DNA TGCGCCAGCAGCTTTGAAAAGGGAACTGGCTACACCTTC. Amino acid sequence: CASSFEKGTGYTF.

The genes are TRBV7-9 and TRBJ1-5; D unresolved. There are 15 residues in the CDR3. Trimming removed 6 bases at V and 5 bases at J, with 17 bases between. CDR1 and CDR2 from the germline V gene are SEHNR and FQNEAQ (reference sequence). The chain's CDR3 is CASSSDESRYQPQHF. CDR3 nucleotide sequence: TGTGCCAGCAGTTCCGACGAGTCAAGGTATCAGCCCCAGCATTTT.